The clone carrying this TCR beta chain has at least ten counts. This entry belongs to a study of patients and donors after allogeneic stem cell transplantation. TCRdb reprocessed the RT-PCR reads via MiXCR and lists one record per CDR3 protein. The table has 200,000 to 250,000 distinct CDR3 sequences, roughly 14% seen once. CDR3 length: 12 residues. Trimming shortened V by 1 base and J by 6 bases, and 7 bases separated the two germline ends. CDR1 and CDR2 (germline): DFQATT, SNEGSKA (reference sequence). Sequenced sample: blood, either unsorted or a sorted T cell fraction (not recorded which). The receptor's source is a human donor who was either an allogeneic HSCT recipient or a stem cell or donor lymphocyte infusion donor (not recorded which). It is not recorded whose cells these are; they may come from a transplant donor. The chain couples TRBV20-1 to TRBJ2-1; perhaps TRBD2 as D (5 bases). DNA of the CDR3: TGCAGTGCTAGAGCTAGCTCCAATGAGCAGTTCTTC. The encoded protein is CSARASSNEQFF.